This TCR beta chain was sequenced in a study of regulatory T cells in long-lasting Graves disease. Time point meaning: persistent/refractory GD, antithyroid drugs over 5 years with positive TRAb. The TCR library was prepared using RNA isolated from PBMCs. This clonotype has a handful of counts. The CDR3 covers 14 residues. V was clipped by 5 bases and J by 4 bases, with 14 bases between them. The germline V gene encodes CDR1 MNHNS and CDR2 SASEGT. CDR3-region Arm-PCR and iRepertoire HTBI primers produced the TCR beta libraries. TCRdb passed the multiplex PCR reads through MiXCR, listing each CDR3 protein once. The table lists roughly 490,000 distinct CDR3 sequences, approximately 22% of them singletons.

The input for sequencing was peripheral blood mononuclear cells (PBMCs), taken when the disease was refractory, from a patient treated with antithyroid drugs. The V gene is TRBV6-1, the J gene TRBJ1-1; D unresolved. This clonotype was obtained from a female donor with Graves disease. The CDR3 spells CASSRQVPATEAFF. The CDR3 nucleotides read TGTGCCAGCAGTAGACAAGTTCCGGCCACTGAAGCTTTCTTT.